These T cell receptor beta chains were read from a single sample in a study of PD-1 blockade in classical Hodgkin lymphoma. Using immunoSEQ multiplex PCR, the repertoire was profiled, and TCRdb retains in-frame clones only, with some absent. This table holds 25,000 to 30,000 clones, about four fifths found once. Specimen: peripheral blood mononuclear cells (PBMCs), collected before the fourth cycle of nivolumab. These receptors all stem from a human donor with classical Hodgkin lymphoma. CDR3s include the opening cysteine and the closing phenylalanine or tryptophan. D genes are given only for firm matches. Some rows have no size entry. The others give once, few or many, or a class for an expanded clone.

. | . | TRBJ1-4 | TRBV6-1 | CASSKIRGTNEKLFF | TGTGCCAGCAGTAAAATCAGGGGAACTAATGAAAAACTGTTTTTT
. | TRBD2 | TRBJ2-1 | TRBV28 | CASSSLYGRATEQFF | TGTGCCAGCAGTTCCCTTTACGGGAGGGCCACTGAGCAGTTCTTC
. | TRBD2 | TRBJ2-1 | TRBV18 | CASSPPLAGEDEQFF | TGTGCCAGCTCACCACCACTAGCGGGAGAAGATGAGCAGTTCTTC
. | . | TRBJ2-1 | TRBV10-3 | CAISALEYNEQFF | TGTGCCATCAGTGCCCTGGAATACAATGAGCAGTTCTTC
. | . | TRBJ1-2 | TRBV5-6 | CASSLLSVPVDYGYTF | TGTGCCAGCAGCCTCCTATCGGTCCCGGTGGACTATGGCTACACCTTC
. | TRBD1 | TRBJ1-5 | TRBV7-6 | CASSPTVGTGGSNQPQHF | TGTGCCAGCAGCCCAACAGTGGGGACAGGGGGGAGCAATCAGCCCCAGCATTTT
. | . | TRBJ2-1 | TRBV6-1 | CASSEIPGSLNEQFF | TGTGCCAGCAGTGAAATCCCAGGGTCCTTGAATGAGCAGTTCTTC
. | . | TRBJ1-5 | TRBV2 | CASRGRLSNQPQHF | TGTGCCAGCAGGGGGCGATTGAGCAATCAGCCCCAGCATTTT
. | . | TRBJ2-3 | TRBV5-1 | CASSLRGPSTDTQYF | TGCGCCAGCAGCTTGCGGGGACCTAGCACAGATACGCAGTATTTT
. | . | TRBJ2-1 | TRBV9 | CASSVATSRSYNEQFF | TGTGCCAGCAGCGTGGCAACTAGCAGATCCTACAATGAGCAGTTCTTC
medium-sized | . | TRBJ2-3 | TRBV29-1 | CSVCLGIGLTDTQYF | TGCAGCGTTTGTTTGGGGATAGGGCTCACAGATACGCAGTATTTT
. | . | TRBJ2-5 | TRBV13 | CASSLGVLDSQETQYF | TGTGCCAGCAGCTTAGGGGTCCTAGACTCCCAAGAGACCCAGTACTTC
. | . | TRBJ1-3 | TRBV27 | CASSLSRGQGNTIYF | TGTGCCAGCAGTTTATCCCGGGGGCAGGGAAACACCATATATTTT
. | TRBD1 | TRBJ1-2 | TRBV19 | CASRRQGPGFGYTF | TGTGCCAGTAGGAGACAGGGCCCGGGGTTTGGCTACACCTTC
. | . | TRBJ2-5 | TRBV5-1 | CASSPGPQETQYF | TGCGCCAGCAGCCCTGGACCACAAGAGACCCAGTACTTC
. | . | TRBJ2-1 | TRBV7-8 | CASSPRSGGSYNEQFF | TGTGCCAGCAGCCCGCGGAGCGGTGGCTCCTACAATGAGCAGTTCTTC
. | TRBD1 | TRBJ2-1 | TRBV10-3 | CATGGQGANNEQFF | TGTGCCACTGGGGGACAGGGGGCGAACAATGAGCAGTTCTTC
. | . | TRBJ2-5 | TRBV9 | CASSVGGAGTQYF | TGTGCCAGCAGCGTAGGAGGTGCTGGGACCCAGTACTTC
once | TRBD1 | TRBJ1-2 | TRBV6-1 | CASRGQAGYTF | TGTGCCAGCAGAGGACAGGCGGGCTACACCTTC
. | . | TRBJ2-6 | TRBV21-1 | CASSLQVNNSGANVLTF | TGTGCCAGCAGCTTACAGGTAAACAACTCTGGGGCCAACGTCCTGACTTTC
. | . | TRBJ1-1 | TRBV10-3 | CAIRAGGSTEAFF | TGTGCCATCCGGGCTGGGGGTAGTACTGAAGCTTTCTTT
. | TRBD1 | TRBJ1-2 | TRBV6-5 | CASSIHWTGNYGYTF | TGTGCCAGCAGCATCCATTGGACAGGGAACTATGGCTACACCTTC
few | . | TRBJ2-1 | TRBV7-9 | CASSLHESNEQFF | TGTGCCAGCAGCTTACACGAGAGCAATGAGCAGTTCTTC
. | TRBD1 | TRBJ2-5 | TRBV9 | CASSVGTRGRETQYF | TGTGCCAGCAGCGTAGGGACCAGGGGGCGGGAGACCCAGTACTTC